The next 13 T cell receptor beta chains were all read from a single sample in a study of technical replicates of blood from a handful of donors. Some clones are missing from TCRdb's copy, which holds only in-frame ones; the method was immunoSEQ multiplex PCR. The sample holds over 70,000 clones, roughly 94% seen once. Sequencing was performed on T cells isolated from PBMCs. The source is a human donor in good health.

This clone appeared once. The CDR3 region is CASSLGLAGGYEQYF. The DNA for the CDR3 is TGTGCCAGCAGCCTGGGACTAGCGGGAGGCTACGAGCAGTACTTC. The J gene is TRBJ2-7, the V gene TRBV11-2, with 15 bases lining up with TRBD2. The V gene's germline CDR1 is SGHAT and CDR2 FQNNGV. V shed 5 bases, J shed 3 bases, and the junction held 2 bases outside the gene matches. This CDR3 is built from 15 residues.

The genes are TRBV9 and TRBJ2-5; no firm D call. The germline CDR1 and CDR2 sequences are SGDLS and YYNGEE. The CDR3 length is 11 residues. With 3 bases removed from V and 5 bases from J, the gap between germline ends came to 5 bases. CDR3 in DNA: TGTGCCAGCAGCGGCGAGGAGACCCAGTACTTC. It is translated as CASSGEETQYF. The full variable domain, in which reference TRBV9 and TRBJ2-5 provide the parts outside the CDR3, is DSGVTQTPKHLITATGQRVTLRCSPRSGDLSVYWYQQSLDQGLQFLIQYYNGEERAKGNILERFSAQQFPDLHSELNLSSLELGDSALYFCASSGEETQYFGPGTRLLVL.

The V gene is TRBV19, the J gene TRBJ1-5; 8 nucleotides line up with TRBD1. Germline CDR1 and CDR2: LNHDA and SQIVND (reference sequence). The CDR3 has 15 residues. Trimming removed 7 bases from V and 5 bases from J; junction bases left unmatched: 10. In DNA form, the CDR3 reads TGTGCCAGTACTGCCCTGGACAGGGAATATCAGCCCCAGCATTTT. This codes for CASTALDREYQPQHF.

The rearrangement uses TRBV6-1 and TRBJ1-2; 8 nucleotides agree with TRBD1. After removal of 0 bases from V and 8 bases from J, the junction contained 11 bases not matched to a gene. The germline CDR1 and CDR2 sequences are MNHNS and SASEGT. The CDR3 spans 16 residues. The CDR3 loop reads CASSEAPGGALSGYTF. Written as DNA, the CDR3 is TGTGCCAGCAGTGAAGCCCCAGGGGGCGCCTTGTCCGGCTACACCTTC.

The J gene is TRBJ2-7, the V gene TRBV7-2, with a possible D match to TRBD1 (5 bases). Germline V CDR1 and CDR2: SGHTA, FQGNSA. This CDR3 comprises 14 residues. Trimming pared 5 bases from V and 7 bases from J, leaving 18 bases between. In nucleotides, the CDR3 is TGTGCCAGCAGCCAGGACGGATTAAGACAGGAGCAGTACTTC. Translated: CASSQDGLRQEQYF.

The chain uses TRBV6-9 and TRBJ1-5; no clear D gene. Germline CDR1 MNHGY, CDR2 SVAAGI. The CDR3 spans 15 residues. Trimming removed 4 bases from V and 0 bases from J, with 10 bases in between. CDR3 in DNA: TGTGCCAGCAGTTGGCGGGTCTATAGCAATCAGCCCCAGCATTTT. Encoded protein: CASSWRVYSNQPQHF.

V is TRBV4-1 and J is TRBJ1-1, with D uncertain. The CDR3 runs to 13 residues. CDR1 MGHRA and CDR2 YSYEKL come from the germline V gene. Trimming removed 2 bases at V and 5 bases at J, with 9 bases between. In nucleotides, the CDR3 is TGCGCCAGCAGCCAAATAGTTTGGACTGAAGCTTTCTTT. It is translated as CASSQIVWTEAFF.

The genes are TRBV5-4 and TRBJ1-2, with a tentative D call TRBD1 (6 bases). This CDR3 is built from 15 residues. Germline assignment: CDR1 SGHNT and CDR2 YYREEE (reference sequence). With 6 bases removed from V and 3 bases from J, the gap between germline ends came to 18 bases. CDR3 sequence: CASTSYRGYDYGYTF. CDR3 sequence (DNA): TGTGCCAGCACCTCGTATAGGGGGTATGACTATGGCTACACCTTC. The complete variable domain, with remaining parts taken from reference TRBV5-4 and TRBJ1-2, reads ETGVTQSPTHLIKTRGQQVTLRCSSQSGHNTVSWYQQALGQGPQFIFQYYREEENGRGNFPPRFSGLQFPNYSSELNVNALELDDSALYLCASTSYRGYDYGYTFGSGTRLTVV.

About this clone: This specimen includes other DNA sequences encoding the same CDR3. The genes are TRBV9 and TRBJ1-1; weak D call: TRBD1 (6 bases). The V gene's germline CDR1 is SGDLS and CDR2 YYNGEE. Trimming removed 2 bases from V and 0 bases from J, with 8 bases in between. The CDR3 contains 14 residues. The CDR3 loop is CASSVTGLNTEAFF. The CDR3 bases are TGTGCCAGCAGCGTTACAGGGTTGAACACTGAAGCTTTCTTT.

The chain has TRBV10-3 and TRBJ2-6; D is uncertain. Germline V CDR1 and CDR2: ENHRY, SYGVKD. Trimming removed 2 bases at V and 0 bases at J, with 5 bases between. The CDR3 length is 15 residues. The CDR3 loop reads CAISEVNSGANVLTF. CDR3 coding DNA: TGTGCCATCAGTGAGGTTAACTCTGGGGCCAACGTCCTGACTTTC.

The CDR3 spells CAWSGTGGNTIYF. The CDR3 bases are TGTGCCTGGAGCGGGACAGGCGGAAACACCATATATTTT. J is TRBJ1-3 and V is TRBV30; 8 nucleotides line up with TRBD1. The CDR3 is made up of 13 amino acids. V lost 3 bases and J lost 4; bases outside the gene matches: 2. The germline V gene encodes CDR1 GTSNPN and CDR2 SVGIG (reference sequence).

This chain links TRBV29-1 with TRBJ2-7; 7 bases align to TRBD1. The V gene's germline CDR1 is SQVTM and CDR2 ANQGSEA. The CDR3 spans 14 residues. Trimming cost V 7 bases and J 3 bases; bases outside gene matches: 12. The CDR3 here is CSAVKTGDLYEQYF. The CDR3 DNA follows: TGCAGCGCCGTGAAAACAGGGGATCTCTACGAGCAGTACTTC.

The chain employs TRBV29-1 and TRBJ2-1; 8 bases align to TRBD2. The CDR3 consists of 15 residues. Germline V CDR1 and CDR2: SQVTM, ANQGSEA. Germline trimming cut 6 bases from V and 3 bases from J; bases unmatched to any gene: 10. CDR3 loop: CSVAQVLAGYNEQFF. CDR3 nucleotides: TGCAGCGTCGCTCAGGTGCTAGCGGGCTACAATGAGCAGTTCTTC.